The 4 T cell receptor beta chains reported below all come from one sample, sequenced in a study of cytomegalovirus exposure and HLA in healthy donors. Primers for the PCR totalled 60 Vbeta and 13 Jbeta. Method: immunoSEQ multiplex PCR; TCRdb's copy keeps in-frame clones and lacks some. The sample has some 120,000 clones, around three quarters seen once. Input material: PBMCs. The receptors originated from a man under 40 in good health and CMV-seropositive.

This clone was counted a single time. The rearrangement joins TRBV10-3 to TRBJ1-3, with 8 nucleotides matching TRBD1. CDR1 is ENHRY, CDR2 SYGVKD, per germline. This CDR3 comprises 17 residues. The trim removed 4 bases at V and 1 base at J, leaving 9 bases unmatched. In nucleotides, the CDR3 is TGTGCCATCAGTGGTGGACAGGGCGAAGAGTCTGGAAACACCATATATTTT. This codes for CAISGGQGEESGNTIYF.

DNA of the CDR3: TGCGCCAGCAGCTCCGGGCCGGGACAGGGGGGTGAGCAGTTCTTC. Translating gives CASSSGPGQGGEQFF. This rearrangement joins TRBV5-1 to TRBJ2-1; 11 bases are a match to TRBD1. The V gene end was trimmed by 3 bases and the J gene end by 9 bases; junction bases not matched to a gene: 8. The CDR3 runs to 15 residues. The germline gives CDR1 SGHRS, CDR2 YFSETQ.

This rearrangement joins TRBV7-8 to TRBJ2-3; 9 nucleotides line up with TRBD2. V shed 0 bases and J 7 bases; nucleotides not matched to a gene: 8. The CDR3 contains 16 residues. Per the germline V gene, CDR1 is SGHVS and CDR2 is FQNEAQ. The CDR3 DNA reads as TGTGCCAGCAGCTTAGCCGGCGGGGGGGCCTCGAATACGCAGTATTTT. It codes for CASSLAGGGASNTQYF.

The chain couples TRBV6-1 to TRBJ1-5; TRBD1 matches at 7 bases. CDR3 size: 15 residues. V gave up 10 bases and J gave up 1 base; unmatched junction bases: 10. Germline V gene data show CDR1 as MNHNS and CDR2 as SASEGT. The CDR3 coding sequence is TGTGCCACCAACCCGACAGGGATAAGCAATCAGCCCCAGCATTTT. This codes for CATNPTGISNQPQHF.